The 13 T cell receptor beta chains in this list originate from one sample, sequenced in a study of shared clonotypes between healthy human individuals (dated by TCRdb to the early 2020s). Library preparation employed the immunoSEQ multiplex PCR assay. TCRdb took this table from immuneACCESS and kept in-frame rearrangements with V and J called. Such tables lack part of the clones; where checked against another copy, unresolved V genes explain under half of the gap, and the rest is unexplained. This sample gives roughly 700,000 clones in total; about 74% of them show up just once. Jointly, the top ten make up around 1.6% of the sample. Source material: memory CD4+ T cells sorted from blood. The cell subset or site label for this specimen denotes: CD45RA-negative fraction. The receptors derive from a woman under 40 in good health.

V usage is TRBV10-3 and J usage is TRBJ1-5, with 7 positions matching TRBD1. Germline CDR1 and CDR2: ENHRY and SYGVKD. V shed 10 bases, J shed 1 base, and the junction held 10 bases outside the gene matches. The CDR3 runs 15 residues. The CDR3 loop is CATRFETGSNQPQHF. CDR3 coding DNA: TGTGCCACCAGGTTCGAGACAGGGAGCAATCAGCCCCAGCATTTT.

The CDR3 region has the DNA TGTGCCAGCAGCTTCGCCGGGACGAACAATGAGCAGTTCTTC. Translation: CASSFAGTNNEQFF. The chain links TRBV7-3 to TRBJ2-1, with D perhaps TRBD1 or TRBD2 (5 bases each). V gave up 3 bases and J gave up 5 bases, with 11 bases separating them. The CDR3 is 14 residues long. Germline-derived CDR1 and CDR2 are SGHTA and FQGTGA.

The rearrangement joins TRBV5-4 to TRBJ2-3, with 10 bases matching TRBD2. This CDR3 comprises 16 residues. Germline V gives CDR1 SGHNT, CDR2 YYREEE (reference sequence). V gave up 2 bases and J gave up 4 bases; unmatched junction bases: 7. In nucleotides, the CDR3 is TGTGCCAGCAGCTTAAAAGCGGGAGGGAAGGCAGATACGCAGTATTTT. Its protein is CASSLKAGGKADTQYF.

This clone has at least ten counts. CDR3 region: CASSFGGWGTNSYEQYF. CDR3 nucleotides: TGCGCCAGCAGCTTTGGTGGATGGGGGACAAACTCCTACGAGCAGTACTTC. The V and J genes are TRBV5-1 and TRBJ2-7; D may be TRBD1 (6 bases). CDR1 is SGHRS, CDR2 YFSETQ, per germline. The CDR3 loop spans 17 amino acids. V was shortened by 2 bases and J by 0 bases, with 18 bases between the two germline ends.

This clone was detected only a few times. This CDR3 is CASSSQRGGYEQYF. Here the CDR3 DNA reads TGTGCCAGCAGCTCCCAGCGGGGCGGATACGAGCAGTACTTC. The V and J genes are TRBV11-2 and TRBJ2-7; TRBD2 agrees at 7 bases. V gave up 4 bases and J gave up 4 bases; unmatched junction bases: 7. CDR3 length: 14 residues. The germline V gene encodes CDR1 SGHAT and CDR2 FQNNGV.

This rearrangement joins TRBV28 to TRBJ2-1, with TRBD2 identical over 7 bases. CDR1 and CDR2 from the germline V gene are MDHEN and SYDVKM. Trimming at V came to 6 bases and at J to 7 bases, leaving 12 bases not matched to a gene. This CDR3 spans 15 amino acids. CDR3 sequence reads: CASRRREGFYNEQFF. The CDR3 region has the DNA TGTGCCAGCAGACGGAGGGAGGGGTTCTATAATGAGCAGTTCTTC.

The chain combines TRBV10-3 with TRBJ2-7, with a possible D match to TRBD2 (5 bases). The CDR3 extends over 14 amino acids. Germline V CDR1 and CDR2: ENHRY, SYGVKD. Trimming pared 5 bases from V and 0 bases from J, leaving 11 bases between. Here the CDR3 reads CAISRGSTSYEQYF. The CDR3 nucleotides are TGTGCCATCAGTAGAGGGAGTACCTCCTACGAGCAGTACTTC.

A few counts support this clone. The gene calls are TRBV6-5 and TRBJ2-7; D is possibly TRBD1 (5 bases). Trimming cost V 2 bases and J 3 bases, with 14 bases left between them. The CDR3 loop spans 15 amino acids. The V gene's germline CDR1 is MNHEY and CDR2 SVGAGI. The CDR3 bases are TGTGCCAGCAGTTACGATGGGGCAGGGAACTACGAGCAGTACTTC. Encoded protein: CASSYDGAGNYEQYF.

J is TRBJ2-3 and V is TRBV28; TRBD2 aligns across 12 bases. J gave up 2 bases and V 6 bases, and 9 bases lay outside the gene matches. The CDR3 has 17 residues. Germline V gene data show CDR1 as MDHEN and CDR2 as SYDVKM. CDR3 DNA: TGTGCCAGCAGCTACGGCGGACTAGCGGGGTCCACAGATACGCAGTATTTT. Encoded protein: CASSYGGLAGSTDTQYF. Looking up the rest from reference TRBV28 and TRBJ2-3 gives the full variable domain: DVKVTQSSRYLVKRTGEKVFLECVQDMDHENMFWYRQDPGLGLRLIYFSYDVKMKEKGDIPEGYSVSREKKERFSLILESASTNQTSMYLCASSYGGLAGSTDTQYFGPGTRLTVL.

V and J are TRBV5-1 and TRBJ2-1; TRBD1 or TRBD2 may be the D gene (5 bases each). Germline V gene sequence: CDR1 SGHRS, CDR2 YFSETQ. This CDR3 region has 14 residues. The germline V and J ends were trimmed by 0 bases and 5 bases, with 9 bases remaining between them. CDR3 protein: CASSLGDDHNEQFF. CDR3 DNA: TGCGCCAGCAGCTTGGGGGACGATCACAATGAGCAGTTCTTC.

J is TRBJ1-2 and V is TRBV5-1; 8 bases line up with TRBD1. The CDR3 spans 15 residues. Germline-derived CDR1 and CDR2 are SGHRS and YFSETQ. After removal of 4 bases from V and 8 bases from J, the junction contained 13 bases not matched to a gene. CDR3 sequence reads: CASSKEQTGEGGYTF. The CDR3 region has the DNA TGCGCCAGCAGCAAAGAACAGACAGGGGAAGGCGGCTACACCTTC.

Notes on this clone: Its ends do not fully match the called genes, so a read error is possible. This chain joins TRBV5-4 and TRBJ1-6; 8 bases are shared with TRBD1. There are 15 residues in the CDR3. CDR1 and CDR2 (germline): SGHNT, YYREEE (reference sequence). The CDR3 sequence: CASSLDRGYTSPLHF. CDR3 bases: TGTGCCAGCAGCTTGGACAGGGGGTATACTTCACCCCTCCACTTT.

The CDR3 sequence: CASNLRTSLGGYTF. For the CDR3, the DNA is TGTGCCAGCAATCTTCGGACGTCTCTAGGAGGCTACACCTTC. The chain recombines TRBV2 with TRBJ1-2; D gene uncertain. Germline V gene lookup returns CDR1 SNHLY and CDR2 FYNNEI. V gave up 7 bases and J gave up 8 bases, with 20 bases separating them. CDR3 size: 14 residues.